This T cell receptor (beta chain) was sequenced during a study of OX40 agonist ivuxolimab in advanced cancers. Study information: Mean age about 60 years, range about 23 to 85; about 81% male. Therapy given before enrollment (anti-PD-1, anti-PD-L1 or anti-CTLA-4) was allowed, and 30% to 50% had some.

In this sample, this clone turned up a few times. Germline CDR1 MNHEY, CDR2 SVGAGI. CDR3 length: 16 amino acids. Losses at the gene ends were 2 bases for V and 0 bases for J; bases not matched to a gene: 5. Profiled with immunoSEQ multiplex PCR; TCRdb holds only in-frame clones, not every one. The sample lists approximately 54,000 clones, approximately 90% occurring once. This TCR was sampled from an adult with an advanced solid tumor such as melanoma, head and neck, liver or kidney cancer. The specimen comprised CD4+ or CD8+ T cells sorted from blood, sampled in a trial of the OX40 agonist ivuxolimab. The chain recombines TRBV6-5 with TRBJ1-1; the match to TRBD1 covers 8 bases. This chain's CDR3 is CASSYRTGRMNTEAFF. The DNA for the CDR3 is TGTGCCAGCAGTTACCGGACAGGGCGCATGAACACTGAAGCTTTCTTT.